The present T cell receptor beta chain was sequenced within a study of regulatory T cells in long-lasting Graves disease. Time point specified: newly diagnosed GD, antithyroid drugs for less than 3 months. The TCR library used RNA extracted from PBMCs. As concerns this clonotype: The antigen remains undetermined.

Overall study results and limits: It was peripheral blood alone, not thyroid tissue, that was studied. The study found lower TCR diversity in persistent Graves' patients than in newly diagnosed ones.

CDR3 regions were amplified by Arm-PCR using iRepertoire HTBI primers to build TCR beta libraries. TCRdb itself ran the multiplex PCR reads through MiXCR, one entry per CDR3 protein. In the table there are about 440,000 distinct CDR3 sequences, roughly 15% of which are singletons. The CDR3 sequence is 18 residues long. After removal of 6 bases from V and 7 bases from J, the junction contained 23 bases not matched to a gene. Germline CDR1 reads MNHNS; CDR2 reads SASEGT. The same specimen was also included in a second study, on T cells in Graves' hyperthyroidism and ophthalmopathy. According to that study: Diagnosis relied on clinical symptoms, serum thyroxine and TRAb, thyroid ultrasound and orbital computed tomography.

This rearrangement joins TRBV6-1 to TRBJ2-7; 8 bases are a match to TRBD2. The source of this sequence is a woman younger than 30 with Graves disease. The sequencing used peripheral blood mononuclear cells (PBMCs), collected at new diagnosis, from a patient treated with antithyroid drugs. Here the CDR3 DNA reads TGTGCCAGCAGCCCCGGGACTAGAGCTTCTCTCCCCTACAATGAGCAGTACTTC. This codes for CASSPGTRASLPYNEQYF.